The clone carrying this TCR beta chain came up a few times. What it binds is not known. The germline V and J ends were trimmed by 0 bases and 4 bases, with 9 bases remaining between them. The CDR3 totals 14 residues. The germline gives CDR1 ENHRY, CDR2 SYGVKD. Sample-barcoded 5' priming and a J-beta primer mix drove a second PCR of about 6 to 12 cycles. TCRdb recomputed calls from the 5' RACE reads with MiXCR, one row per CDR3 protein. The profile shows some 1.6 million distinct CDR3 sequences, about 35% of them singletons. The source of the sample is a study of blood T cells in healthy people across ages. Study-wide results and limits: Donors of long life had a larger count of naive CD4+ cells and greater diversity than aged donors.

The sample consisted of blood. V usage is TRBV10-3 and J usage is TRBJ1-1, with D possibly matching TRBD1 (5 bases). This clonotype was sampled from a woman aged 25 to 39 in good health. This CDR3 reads CAISESLGGTEAFF. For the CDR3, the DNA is TGTGCCATCAGTGAGTCCCTTGGGGGCACTGAAGCTTTCTTT.